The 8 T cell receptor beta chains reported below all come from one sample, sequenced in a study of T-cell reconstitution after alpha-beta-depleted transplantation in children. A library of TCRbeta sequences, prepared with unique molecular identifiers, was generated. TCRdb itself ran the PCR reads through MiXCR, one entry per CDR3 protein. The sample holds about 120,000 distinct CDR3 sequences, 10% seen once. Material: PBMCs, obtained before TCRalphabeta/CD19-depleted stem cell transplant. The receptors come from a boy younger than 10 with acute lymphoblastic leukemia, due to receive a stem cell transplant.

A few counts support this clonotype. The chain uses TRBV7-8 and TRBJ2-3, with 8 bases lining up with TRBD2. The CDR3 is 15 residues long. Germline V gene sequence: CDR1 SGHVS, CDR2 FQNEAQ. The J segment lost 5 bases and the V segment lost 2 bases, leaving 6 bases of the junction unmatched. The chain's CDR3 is CASSLNGRGLDTQYF. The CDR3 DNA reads TGTGCCAGCAGCTTAAACGGGAGGGGATTAGATACGCAGTATTTT.

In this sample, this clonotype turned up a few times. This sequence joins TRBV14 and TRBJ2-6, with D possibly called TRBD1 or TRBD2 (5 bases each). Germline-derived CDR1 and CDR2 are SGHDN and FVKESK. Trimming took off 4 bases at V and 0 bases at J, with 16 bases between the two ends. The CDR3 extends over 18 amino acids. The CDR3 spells CASSPPRGLASGANVLTF. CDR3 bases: TGTGCCAGCAGCCCCCCTCGGGGCTTAGCCTCTGGGGCCAACGTCCTGACTTTC.

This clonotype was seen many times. This chain's CDR3 is CAISETPLAGGPSDTQYF. As DNA, the CDR3 is TGTGCCATCAGTGAGACCCCACTAGCGGGAGGGCCGTCAGATACGCAGTATTTT. J is TRBJ2-3 and V is TRBV10-3; 13 bases fit TRBD2. Germline trimming cut 2 bases from V and 4 bases from J; bases unmatched to any gene: 9. Germline CDR1 ENHRY, CDR2 SYGVKD. This CDR3 has 18 amino acids.

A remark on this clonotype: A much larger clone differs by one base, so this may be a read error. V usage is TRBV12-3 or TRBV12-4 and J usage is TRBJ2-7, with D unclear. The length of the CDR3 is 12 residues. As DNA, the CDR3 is TGTGCCGGCAGTTCCGCAGTCCACGAGCAGTACTTC. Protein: CAGSSAVHEQYF.

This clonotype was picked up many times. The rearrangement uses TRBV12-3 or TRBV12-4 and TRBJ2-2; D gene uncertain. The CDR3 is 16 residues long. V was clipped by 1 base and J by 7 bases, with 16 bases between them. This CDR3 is CASSLGTRAAGGELFF. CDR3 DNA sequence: TGTGCCAGCAGTTTAGGCACAAGAGCCGCAGGCGGGGAGCTGTTTTTT.

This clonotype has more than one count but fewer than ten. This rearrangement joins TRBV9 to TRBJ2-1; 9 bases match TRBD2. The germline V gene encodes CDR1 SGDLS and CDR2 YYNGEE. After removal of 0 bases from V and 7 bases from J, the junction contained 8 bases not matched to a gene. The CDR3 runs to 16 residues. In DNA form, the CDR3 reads TGTGCCAGCAGCGTAGGTCAAGCGGGAGGTAAAAATGAGCAGTTCTTC. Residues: CASSVGQAGGKNEQFF.

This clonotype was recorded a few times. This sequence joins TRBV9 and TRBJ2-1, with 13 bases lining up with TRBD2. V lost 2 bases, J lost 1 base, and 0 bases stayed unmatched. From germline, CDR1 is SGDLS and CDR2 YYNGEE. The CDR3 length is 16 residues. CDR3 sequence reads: CASSVGLAGSYNEQFF. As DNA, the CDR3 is TGTGCCAGCAGCGTGGGACTAGCGGGATCCTACAATGAGCAGTTCTTC. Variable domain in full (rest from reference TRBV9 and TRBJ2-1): DSGVTQTPKHLITATGQRVTLRCSPRSGDLSVYWYQQSLDQGLQFLIQYYNGEERAKGNILERFSAQQFPDLHSELNLSSLELGDSALYFCASSVGLAGSYNEQFFGPGTRLTVL.

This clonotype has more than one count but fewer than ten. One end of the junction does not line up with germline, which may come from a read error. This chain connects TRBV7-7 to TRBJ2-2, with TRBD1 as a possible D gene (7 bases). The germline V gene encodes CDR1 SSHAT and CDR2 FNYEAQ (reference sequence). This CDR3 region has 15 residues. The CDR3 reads CASSYRGGDTGELFF. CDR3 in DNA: TGTGCTAGCAGCTACAGGGGAGGTGACACCGGGGAGCTGTTTTTT.